The clone carrying this TCR beta chain has only one observation. Germline V gives CDR1 SGHTS, CDR2 YDEGEE. The V gene end was trimmed by 4 bases and the J gene end by 5 bases; junction bases not matched to a gene: 13. The CDR3 is 17 amino acids. Here immunoSEQ multiplex PCR was the method, and the copy in TCRdb shows in-frame clones only, minus some. The data hold more than 70,000 clones, with 86% observed a single time. The data were taken from a study of blood T cell repertoires in COVID-19. The V and J genes are TRBV5-8 and TRBJ2-7, with 12 bases lining up with TRBD2. This sequence was found in an elderly man with active or convalescent COVID-19. The source material was peripheral blood. CDR3 residues: CASSPMTSGSQSHEQYF. The CDR3 nucleotides read TGTGCCAGCAGCCCGATGACTAGCGGGAGCCAGTCCCACGAGCAGTACTTC.